This TCR beta chain was profiled in a study of beta chain features in type 1 diabetes. Study conclusions and caveats: In the patient group, naive, central memory and Treg TCRB repertoires seemed more alike than in the healthy donor group. Researchers report that Type 1 diabetes patients had moderately but significantly shorter TCRB CDR3s across all four CD4+ subsets. Whether HLA type influences TCRB rearrangement remained unresolved here.

Germline assignment: CDR1 SGHRS and CDR2 YFSETQ. Trimming cost V 5 bases and J 4 bases; bases outside gene matches: 8. The CDR3 has 15 residues. As concerns this clone: Its antigen is not known.

Of the isolated RNA, all was reverse transcribed, and so the sequenced material was expressed TCRB transcripts. About 3.4 million reads per sample on average were obtained from naive, central memory and regulatory T cell samples. Method: immunoSEQ multiplex PCR; TCRdb's copy keeps in-frame clones and lacks some. The data show 250,000 to 350,000 clones, 14% seen once. The gene calls are TRBV5-1 and TRBJ2-7; TRBD1 aligns across 11 bases. The TCR sequence derives from a man under 40 with type 1 diabetes. The sample taken for sequencing was naive CD4+ T cells from blood. The CDR3 region has the DNA TGCGCCAGCAGTACCTTGGACAGGGGGCGGTACGAGCAGTACTTC. Translation gives CASSTLDRGRYEQYF. Using reference TRBV5-1 and TRBJ2-7 for the parts outside the CDR3, the full variable domain is KAGVTQTPRYLIKTRGQQVTLSCSPISGHRSVSWYQQTPGQGLQFLFEYFSETQRNKGNFPGRFSGRQFSNSRSEMNVSTLELGDSALYLCASSTLDRGRYEQYFGPGTRLTVT.